Listed here are 9 T cell receptor beta chains from one sample, sequenced in a study of shared clonotypes between healthy human individuals. The naive CD8 population came from CD45RO-negative cells selected for CCR7, without terminally differentiated effector memory CD45RA+ cells. Clones were sequenced by immunoSEQ multiplex PCR, and TCRdb holds only the in-frame ones, with some missing. Among around 2.1 million clones listed, 85% to 95% were seen once. Sequenced input: naive CD8+ T cells from PBMCs. The receptors derive from a young man in good health. Some clones in this sample may be carry-over from other donors' samples.

This chain connects TRBV27 to TRBJ1-2; 8 nucleotides align to TRBD1. The CDR3 contains 14 residues. Germline V gene data show CDR1 as MNHEY and CDR2 as SMNVEV (reference sequence). Trimming removed 6 bases from V and 6 bases from J; junction bases left unmatched: 9. CDR3 sequence reads: CASRYTATGDGYTF. DNA for the CDR3: TGTGCCAGCAGATATACGGCGACAGGGGATGGCTACACCTTC.

CDR3 coding DNA: TGTGCCAGCAGTGACAGGGCGAGAAACATTCAGTACTTC. Its translation: CASSDRARNIQYF. This chain connects TRBV25-1 to TRBJ2-4; TRBD1 might be the D (5 bases). V was pared by 3 bases and J by 6 bases, with 9 bases between. The CDR3 covers 13 residues. Germline CDR1 reads MGHDK; CDR2 reads SYGVNS.

Concerning this clone itself: Other DNA sequences in this sample translate to the same CDR3. The CDR3 loop reads CASSGSGTGNQPQHF. The CDR3 region has the DNA TGTGCCAGCAGCGGATCCGGGACAGGCAATCAGCCCCAGCATTTT. The V gene is TRBV13, the J gene TRBJ1-5; 7 bases line up with TRBD1. The CDR3 is 15 residues long. J was trimmed by 2 bases and V by 5 bases; bases with no gene match: 6. Germline CDR1 is PRHDT and CDR2 is FYEKMQ (reference sequence).

This clone was recorded only once. This chain joins TRBV28 and TRBJ1-2, with a weak D call TRBD1 (5 bases). The CDR3 is made up of 14 amino acids. The V and J ends lost 7 bases and 4 bases respectively, with 16 bases between them. Germline V gene sequence: CDR1 MDHEN, CDR2 SYDVKM. The DNA for the CDR3 is TGTGCCAGCACTACAACCGGGGACGCCTATGGCTACACCTTC. It encodes CASTTTGDAYGYTF.

The DNA for the CDR3 is TGTGCTAGTGCCCATTACCCCCGGCTAGCGGGAGACTTCTACGAGCAGTACTTC. Its protein product is CASAHYPRLAGDFYEQYF. The chain joins TRBV12-5 to TRBJ2-7, with 10 nucleotides matching TRBD2. CDR1 is LGHNT and CDR2 is FRNRAP in the germline V gene. The CDR3 runs 18 residues. Losses at the gene ends were 7 bases for V and 3 bases for J; bases not matched to a gene: 18.

This sequence joins TRBV6-1 and TRBJ2-5; a weak D match, TRBD2 (5 bases). The germline CDR1 and CDR2 sequences are MNHNS and SASEGT. CDR3 length equals 15 residues. V lost 1 base, J lost 2 bases, and 11 bases lay in between. The chain's CDR3 is CASSEGLRLQETQYF. The CDR3 nucleotides read TGTGCCAGCAGTGAAGGTCTCCGACTACAAGAGACCCAGTACTTC.

This chain connects TRBV25-1 to TRBJ1-1; unclear D gene. Germline V lookup: CDR1 MGHDK, CDR2 SYGVNS. The CDR3 sequence is 13 residues long. The V end lost 7 bases, the J end lost 2 bases, and 11 bases lay between the germline ends. In DNA form, the CDR3 reads TGTGCCAGCACATACACGTCAAACACTGAAGCTTTCTTT. Protein: CASTYTSNTEAFF.

V and J are TRBV7-2 and TRBJ2-3, with D uncertain. Germline V gene data show CDR1 as SGHTA and CDR2 as FQGNSA. The V and J ends lost 6 bases and 1 base respectively, with 5 bases between them. The CDR3 is 12 amino acids. The CDR3 protein is CASRGGTDTQYF. As DNA, the CDR3 is TGTGCCAGCAGGGGCGGCACAGATACGCAGTATTTT.

The rearrangement links TRBV11-2 to TRBJ2-7, with no clear D. CDR1 is SGHAT and CDR2 is FQNNGV in the germline V gene. V was cut by 1 base and J by 4 bases, with 17 bases left in between. The CDR3 consists of 16 residues. The CDR3 spells CASSLGGPLGFYEQYF. DNA for the CDR3: TGTGCCAGCAGCTTAGGCGGACCGCTGGGGTTTTACGAGCAGTACTTC.